This T cell receptor beta chain was sequenced in a study of blood T cell repertoires in COVID-19. The CDR3 length is 13 residues. Germline V CDR1 and CDR2: WSHSY, SAAADI. Trimming at V came to 5 bases and at J to 8 bases, leaving 5 bases not matched to a gene. How the authors handled the data: For nucleated cells, counts were estimated from reference gene primer amplification. This table comes from immunoSEQ multiplex PCR, and its TCRdb copy is limited to in-frame clones, with some not included. The V and J calls and clone size come from that table; D and trimming were worked out from the DNA. The sample carries about 440,000 clones, more than 85% recorded once.

This sequence joins TRBV10-2 and TRBJ1-3, with 8 bases that match TRBD1. The receptor was derived from a woman aged 25-40 years with acute or convalescent COVID-19. The sequenced sample was peripheral blood. Written as DNA, the CDR3 is TGCGCCAGCAGTACCGACAGGGGAGACACCATATATTTT. It translates to CASSTDRGDTIYF.